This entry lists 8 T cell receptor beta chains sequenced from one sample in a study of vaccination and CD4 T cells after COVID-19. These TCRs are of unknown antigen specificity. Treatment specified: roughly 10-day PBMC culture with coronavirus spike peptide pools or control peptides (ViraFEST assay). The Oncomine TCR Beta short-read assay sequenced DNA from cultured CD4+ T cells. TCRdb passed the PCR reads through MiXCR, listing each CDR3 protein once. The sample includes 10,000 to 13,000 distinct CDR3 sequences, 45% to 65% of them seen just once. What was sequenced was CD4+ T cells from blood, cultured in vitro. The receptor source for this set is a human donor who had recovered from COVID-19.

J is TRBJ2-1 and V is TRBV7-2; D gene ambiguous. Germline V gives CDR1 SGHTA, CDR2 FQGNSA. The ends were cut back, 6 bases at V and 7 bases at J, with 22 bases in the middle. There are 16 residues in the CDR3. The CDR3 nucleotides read TGTGCCAGCAGGCCCGGAATCGGGCCCCCGAGGAATGAGCAGTTCTTC. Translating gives CASRPGIGPPRNEQFF.

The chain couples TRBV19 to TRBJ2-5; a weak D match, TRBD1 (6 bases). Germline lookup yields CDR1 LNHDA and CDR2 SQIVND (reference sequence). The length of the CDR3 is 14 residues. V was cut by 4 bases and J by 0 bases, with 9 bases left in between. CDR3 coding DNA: TGTGCCAGTAGTACGACAGGATACCAAGAGACCCAGTACTTC. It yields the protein CASSTTGYQETQYF.

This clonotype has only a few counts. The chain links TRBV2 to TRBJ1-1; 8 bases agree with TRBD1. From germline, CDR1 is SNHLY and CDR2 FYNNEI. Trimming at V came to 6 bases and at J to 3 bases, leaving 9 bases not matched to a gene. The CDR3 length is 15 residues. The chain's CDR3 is CASRPGTTGDTEAFF. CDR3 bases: TGTGCCAGCAGACCCGGCACGACAGGGGACACTGAAGCTTTCTTT.

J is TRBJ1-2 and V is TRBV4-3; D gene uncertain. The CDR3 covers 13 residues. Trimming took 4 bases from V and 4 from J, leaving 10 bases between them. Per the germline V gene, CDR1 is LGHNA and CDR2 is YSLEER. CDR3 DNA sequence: TGCGCCAGCAGCCCCGACGGAAGCTATGGCTACACCTTC. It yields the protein CASSPDGSYGYTF.

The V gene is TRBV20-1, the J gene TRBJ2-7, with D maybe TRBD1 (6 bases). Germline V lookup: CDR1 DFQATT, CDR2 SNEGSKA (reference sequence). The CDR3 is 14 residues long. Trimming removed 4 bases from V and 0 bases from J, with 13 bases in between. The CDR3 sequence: CSATLTGFSYEQYF. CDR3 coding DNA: TGCAGTGCTACTCTTACAGGGTTCTCCTACGAGCAGTACTTC.

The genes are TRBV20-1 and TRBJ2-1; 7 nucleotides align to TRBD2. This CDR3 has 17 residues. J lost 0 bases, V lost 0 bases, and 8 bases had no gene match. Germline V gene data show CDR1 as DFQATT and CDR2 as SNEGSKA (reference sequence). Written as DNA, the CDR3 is TGCAGTGCTAGAGATTCGGCGGGAGCCAACTCCTACAATGAGCAGTTCTTC. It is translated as CSARDSAGANSYNEQFF.

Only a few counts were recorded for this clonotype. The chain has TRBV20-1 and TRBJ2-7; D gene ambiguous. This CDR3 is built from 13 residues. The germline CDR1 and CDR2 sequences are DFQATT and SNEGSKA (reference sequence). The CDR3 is CTSGTDPLREQYF. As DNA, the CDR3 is TGCACCTCAGGTACAGACCCCCTTAGGGAGCAGTACTTC.

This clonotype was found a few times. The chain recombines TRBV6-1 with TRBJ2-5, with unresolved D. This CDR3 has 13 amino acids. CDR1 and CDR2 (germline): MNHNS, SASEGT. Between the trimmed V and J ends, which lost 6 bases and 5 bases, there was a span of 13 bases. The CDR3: CASSRSRSETQYF. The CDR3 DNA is TGTGCCAGCAGCCGTAGTCGGAGTGAGACCCAGTACTTC.